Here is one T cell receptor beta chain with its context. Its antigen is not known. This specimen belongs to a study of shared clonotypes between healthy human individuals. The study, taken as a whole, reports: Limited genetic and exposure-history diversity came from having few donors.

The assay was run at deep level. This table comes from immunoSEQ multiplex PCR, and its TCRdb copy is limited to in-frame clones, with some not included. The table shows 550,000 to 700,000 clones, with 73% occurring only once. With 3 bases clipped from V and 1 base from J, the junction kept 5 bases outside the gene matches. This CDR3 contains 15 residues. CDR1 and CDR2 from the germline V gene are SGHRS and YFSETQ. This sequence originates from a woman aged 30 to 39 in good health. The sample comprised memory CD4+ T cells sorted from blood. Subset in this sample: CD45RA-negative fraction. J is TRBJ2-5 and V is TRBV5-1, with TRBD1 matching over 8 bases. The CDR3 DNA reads TGCGCCAGCAGCTCCGGGACAGGAGTCCAAGAGACCCAGTACTTC. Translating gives CASSSGTGVQETQYF.